This T cell receptor (beta chain) was obtained from a study of Ad26.COV2.S vaccination and SARS-CoV-2 variants. Study details: Donor was in the COV1001 Ad26.COV2.S trial arm. Dosing was one shot or two shots 56 days apart.

Method: immunoSEQ multiplex PCR; TCRdb's copy keeps in-frame clones and lacks some. In the table there are 350,000 to 500,000 clones, about 92% of which are singletons. Treatment described: roughly 18 received Ad26.COV2.S at low or high dose, single or two shots; about 5 received placebo; per-sample allocation not given. Day 63 after the first vaccine or placebo injection was the time point for sampling. As concerns this clone: Its target is unknown.

Study-wide results and caveats: It was found that vaccine and placebo recipients had similar non-spike TCR breadth.

The receptor's source is a person between 18 and 65 years old who received the Ad26.COV2.S COVID-19 vaccine or a placebo. The sample was peripheral blood, taken in a trial of Ad26.COV2.S vaccine versus placebo.

CDR3 protein: CASSSPGASGNTGELFF. The DNA of the CDR3 is TGTGCCAGCAGTTCCCCGGGGGCTAGCGGTAACACCGGGGAGCTGTTTTTT. The V call is TRBV6-2 or TRBV6-3, the J call TRBJ2-2; TRBD2 is a possible D gene (7 bases). Germline loops: CDR1 MNHEY, CDR2 SVGEGT. The CDR3 is made up of 17 amino acids. Trimming stripped 4 bases from V and 2 bases from J, with 17 bases between.